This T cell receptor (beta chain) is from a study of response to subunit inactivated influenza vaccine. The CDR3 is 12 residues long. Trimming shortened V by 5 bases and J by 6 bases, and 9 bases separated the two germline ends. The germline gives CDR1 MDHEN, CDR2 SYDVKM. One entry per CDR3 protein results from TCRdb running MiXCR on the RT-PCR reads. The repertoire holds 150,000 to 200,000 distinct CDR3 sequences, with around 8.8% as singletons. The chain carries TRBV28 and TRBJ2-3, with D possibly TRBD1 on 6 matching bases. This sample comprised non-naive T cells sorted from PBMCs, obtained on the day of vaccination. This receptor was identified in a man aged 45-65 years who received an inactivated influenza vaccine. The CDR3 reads CASSQGWDTQYF. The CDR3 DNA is TGTGCCAGCAGTCAGGGGTGGGATACGCAGTATTTT. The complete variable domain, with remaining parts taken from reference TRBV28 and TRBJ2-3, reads DVKVTQSSRYLVKRTGEKVFLECVQDMDHENMFWYRQDPGLGLRLIYFSYDVKMKEKGDIPEGYSVSREKKERFSLILESASTNQTSMYLCASSQGWDTQYFGPGTRLTVL.